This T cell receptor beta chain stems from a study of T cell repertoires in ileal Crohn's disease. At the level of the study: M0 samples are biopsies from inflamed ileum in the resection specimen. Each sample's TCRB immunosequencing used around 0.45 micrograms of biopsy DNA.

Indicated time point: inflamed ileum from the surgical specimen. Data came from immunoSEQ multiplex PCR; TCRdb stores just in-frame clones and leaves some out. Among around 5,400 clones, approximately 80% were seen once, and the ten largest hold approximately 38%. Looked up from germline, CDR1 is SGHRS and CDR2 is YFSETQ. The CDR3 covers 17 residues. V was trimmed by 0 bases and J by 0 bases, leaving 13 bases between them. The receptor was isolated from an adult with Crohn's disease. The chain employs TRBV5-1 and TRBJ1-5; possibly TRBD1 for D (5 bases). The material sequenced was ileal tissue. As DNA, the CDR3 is TGCGCCAGCAGCTTGGATGGGGGGAAAAATAGCAATCAGCCCCAGCATTTT. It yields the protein CASSLDGGKNSNQPQHF.